The 25 T cell receptor beta chains presented below share a single source sample, sequenced in a study of T cells in Graves' hyperthyroidism and ophthalmopathy. RNA transcripts provided the source from which TCR beta CDR3 regions were amplified. The HTBI set primed first-round TCR CDR3 RT-PCR. TCRdb processed the multiplex PCR reads anew with MiXCR; each CDR3 protein has one entry. The data show about 640,000 distinct CDR3 sequences, 45% seen once. Source material: peripheral blood or thyroid tissue (not recorded which). The source of these receptors is an adult man with Graves' disease, either hyperthyroidism or ophthalmopathy (not recorded which).

As regards this clonotype: A much larger clone lies a single base off, so this may be a read error. CDR3 in amino acids: CASTVQGETEAFF. CDR3 DNA sequence: TGTGCCAGCACGGTACAGGGCGAAACTGAAGCTTTCTTT. This sequence joins TRBV7-9 and TRBJ1-1; D is possibly TRBD1 (6 bases). The CDR3 is 13 residues long. CDR1 and CDR2 from the germline V gene are SEHNR and FQNEAQ (reference sequence). The V gene lost 7 bases and the J gene lost 5 bases, with 14 bases spanning the gap.

This clonotype was detected ten times or more. This chain links TRBV7-9 with TRBJ1-3, with a possible D match to TRBD1 (6 bases). V lost 1 base and J 2 bases, leaving 12 bases between the germline ends. Germline loops: CDR1 SEHNR, CDR2 FQNEAQ (reference sequence). This CDR3 comprises 16 residues. The CDR3 bases are TGTGCCAGCAGCTTAGTCCCCCGACAGGCTGGAAACACCATATATTTT. Its translation: CASSLVPRQAGNTIYF.

In regard to this clonotype: This may be a read error: a much more frequent sequence differs by one nucleotide. V usage is TRBV2 and J usage is TRBJ1-3; D not resolved. Germline V CDR1 and CDR2: SNHLY, FYNNEI. This CDR3 is 15 amino acids long. This chain's CDR3 is CTSSEARWGGNTIYF. Here the CDR3 DNA reads TGTACCAGCAGTGAAGCTCGGTGGGGTGGAAACACCATATATTTT.

The gene calls are TRBV20-1 and TRBJ1-2; D call uncertain. This CDR3 spans 13 amino acids. The ends were cut back, 3 bases at V and 0 bases at J, with 8 bases in the middle. Germline V gene data show CDR1 as DFQATT and CDR2 as SNEGSKA (reference sequence). CDR3 bases: TGCAGTGCTAGCCCTCCAGCTAACTATGGCTACACCTTC. This encodes CSASPPANYGYTF.

The rearrangement uses TRBV15 and TRBJ1-2, with D maybe TRBD1 (5 bases). CDR3 length: 14 amino acids. Trimming cost V 0 bases and J 4 bases, with 9 bases left between them. The germline V gene encodes CDR1 LNHNV and CDR2 YYDKDF (reference sequence). CDR3 region: CATSRDRGIYGYTF. DNA of the CDR3: TGTGCCACCAGCAGAGATCGGGGCATCTATGGCTACACCTTC. Complete variable domain (other parts from reference TRBV15 and TRBJ1-2): DAMVIQNPRYQVTQFGKPVTLSCSQTLNHNVMYWYQQKSSQAPKLLFHYYDKDFNNEADTPDNFQSRRPNTSFCFLDIRSPGLGDTAMYLCATSRDRGIYGYTFGSGTRLTVV.

Points on this clonotype: One base away lies a much larger clone, so this may be a sequencing read error. V is TRBV2 and J is TRBJ2-6; TRBD1 is a possible D gene (6 bases). This CDR3 contains 15 residues. Germline-derived CDR1 and CDR2 are SNHLY and FYNNEI. The CDR3 here is CAGSGTNTGANVLTF. DNA of the CDR3: TGTGCCGGCAGTGGGACAAATACTGGGGCCAACGTCCTGACTTTC.

The rearrangement uses TRBV19 and TRBJ1-5; perhaps TRBD1 as D (6 bases). Trimming pared 8 bases from V and 4 bases from J, leaving 18 bases between. CDR1 LNHDA and CDR2 SQIVND come from the germline V gene (reference sequence). The CDR3 contains 15 residues. In DNA form, the CDR3 reads TGTGCCAGTCACCGCCCAGGGGTTCTAAATCAGCCCCAGCATTTT. It specifies CASHRPGVLNQPQHF.

The chain has TRBV6-5 and TRBJ1-4; 8 bases match TRBD1. Germline V gene sequence: CDR1 MNHEY, CDR2 SVGAGI. The trim removed 8 bases at V and 6 bases at J, leaving 8 bases unmatched. This CDR3 region has 14 residues. This CDR3 reads CASGGQGSYEKLFF. The CDR3 region has the DNA TGTGCCAGCGGAGGACAGGGATCGTATGAAAAACTGTTTTTT.

Worth noting for this clonotype: One junction end does not reproduce the germline sequence, and a read error may be involved. The J gene is TRBJ1-4, the V gene TRBV7-2; D uncertain. Looked up from germline, CDR1 is SGHTA and CDR2 is FQGNSA. The CDR3 sequence is 17 residues long. The CDR3 loop reads CAGSPALSTATNEKLFF. CDR3 DNA: TGTGCCGGCAGCCCCGCACTTTCGACGGCAACTAATGAAAAACTGTTTTTT.

In this sample, this clonotype turned up a few times. V gene TRBV19 combines with J gene TRBJ1-1; 10 bases are shared with TRBD1. The CDR3 consists of 15 residues. CDR1 and CDR2 from the germline V gene are LNHDA and SQIVND (reference sequence). With V trimmed by 5 bases and J by 5 bases, 8 bases remained unmatched. The CDR3 loop is CASSRDRGLGTEAFF. CDR3 bases: TGTGCCAGTAGTCGCGACAGGGGGCTAGGGACTGAAGCTTTCTTT.

This clonotype occurred a few times. The rearrangement uses TRBV7-9 and TRBJ1-3; D not certain. Trimming left V 1 base short and J 0 bases short, with 7 bases between. Germline V gives CDR1 SEHNR, CDR2 FQNEAQ (reference sequence). CDR3 size: 15 residues. The chain's CDR3 is CASSLEVLSGNTIYF. As DNA, the CDR3 is TGTGCCAGCAGCTTAGAGGTACTCTCTGGAAACACCATATATTTT.

This clonotype was recorded a few times. The rearrangement uses TRBV6-5 and TRBJ2-7; TRBD2 might be the D (6 bases). The V and J ends lost 4 bases and 3 bases respectively, with 13 bases between them. Germline CDR1 MNHEY, CDR2 SVGAGI. The CDR3 is made up of 14 amino acids. The CDR3 DNA reads TGTGCCAGCAGTTTCGCGGGACCCGGCTACGAGCAGTACTTC. This translates into CASSFAGPGYEQYF.

This chain joins TRBV7-6 and TRBJ1-6; 8 positions match TRBD1. Germline V lookup: CDR1 SGHVS, CDR2 FNYEAQ. The CDR3 runs to 15 residues. Trimming at V came to 5 bases and at J to 10 bases, leaving 10 bases not matched to a gene. In DNA form, the CDR3 reads TGTGCCAGCAGCCGAGGACAGGGTACTCGGTCACCCCTCCACTTT. The encoded protein is CASSRGQGTRSPLHF. The full variable domain, completed using reference TRBV7-6 and TRBJ1-6, is GAGVSQSPRYKVTKRGQDVALRCDPISGHVSLYWYRQALGQGPEFLTYFNYEAQQDKSGLPNDRFSAERPEGSISTLTIQRTEQRDSAMYRCASSRGQGTRSPLHFGNGTRLTVT.

The table lists this clonotype with many counts. The rearrangement uses TRBV20-1 and TRBJ1-1, with D possibly TRBD1 on 6 matching bases. Trimming pared 0 bases from V and 5 bases from J, leaving 10 bases between. The germline gives CDR1 DFQATT, CDR2 SNEGSKA (reference sequence). The CDR3 extends over 13 amino acids. CDR3 DNA: TGCAGTGCTAGAGACAGGGGCTTGACTGAAGCTTTCTTT. Translation: CSARDRGLTEAFF.

The genes are TRBV20-1 and TRBJ1-4; D perhaps matches TRBD1 (6 bases). The CDR3 loop spans 15 amino acids. V was pared by 1 base and J by 7 bases, with 16 bases between. Germline CDR1 is DFQATT and CDR2 is SNEGSKA (reference sequence). In DNA form, the CDR3 reads TGCAGTGCTAGAGGAGGCAGGGGTACTCCTGAAAAACTGTTTTTT. This codes for CSARGGRGTPEKLFF.

The genes are TRBV7-2 and TRBJ1-2, with TRBD1 identical over 10 bases. The junction had 13 bases not matched to a gene; V was cut back by 5 bases and J by 4 bases. The CDR3 has 17 residues. Germline V gives CDR1 SGHTA, CDR2 FQGNSA. This CDR3 is CASSLGQGQTRSYGYTF. CDR3 bases: TGTGCCAGCAGCCTGGGACAGGGGCAGACTCGGAGCTATGGCTACACCTTC. Filled out from reference TRBV7-2 and TRBJ1-2, the complete variable domain reads GAGVSQSPSNKVTEKGKDVELRCDPISGHTALYWYRQSLGQGLEFLIYFQGNSAPDKSGLPSDRFSAERTGGSVSTLTIQRTQQEDSAVYLCASSLGQGQTRSYGYTFGSGTRLTVV.

This clonotype was seen a handful of times. The chain joins TRBV12-3 or TRBV12-4 to TRBJ1-2; the match to TRBD1 covers 7 bases. The ends lost 1 base at V and 6 bases at J; junction bases unmatched: 11. The CDR3 is made up of 16 amino acids. The CDR3 protein is CASSLEGYDRANGYTF. Here the CDR3 DNA reads TGTGCCAGCAGTTTAGAAGGATATGACAGGGCCAATGGCTACACCTTC.

This clonotype was observed a few times. The V gene is TRBV5-1, the J gene TRBJ1-2; the D gene is possibly TRBD1 (5 bases). V was clipped by 2 bases and J by 0 bases, with 11 bases between them. From germline, CDR1 is SGHRS and CDR2 YFSETQ. The length of the CDR3 is 15 residues. The CDR3 region has the DNA TGCGCCAGCAGCTTCCGGGACGAAACTAACTATGGCTACACCTTC. Translation gives CASSFRDETNYGYTF.

CDR3 protein: CASSARSGWHYGYTF. The CDR3 bases are TGTGCCAGCAGTGCTAGATCAGGGTGGCACTATGGCTACACCTTC. The chain has TRBV25-1 and TRBJ1-2, with D possibly matching TRBD1 (5 bases). The CDR3 length is 15 residues. Trimming shortened V by 4 bases and J by 3 bases, and 15 bases separated the two germline ends. The germline V gene has CDR1 MGHDK and CDR2 SYGVNS.

Regarding this clonotype: The junction departs from germline at one end; a sequencing error may be responsible. This chain joins TRBV11-1 and TRBJ1-1; D possibly corresponds to TRBD1 (6 bases). This CDR3 has 11 amino acids. The germline V gene encodes CDR1 SGHAT and CDR2 FQDESV (reference sequence). CDR3 region: CASSPYREANF. In DNA form, the CDR3 reads TGTGCCAGCAGCCCGTACAGGGAGGCGAACTTT.

This clonotype was seen a handful of times. The genes are TRBV7-2 and TRBJ2-2; TRBD2 might be the D (6 bases). The germline V gene encodes CDR1 SGHTA and CDR2 FQGNSA. The CDR3 covers 16 residues. Trimming removed 2 bases from V and 4 bases from J, with 14 bases in between. Here the CDR3 DNA reads TGTGCCAGCAGCTTATTCGAGGGAGGCGCCACCGGGGAGCTGTTTTTT. The encoded protein is CASSLFEGGATGELFF.

DNA for the CDR3: TGTGCCATCAGTGAGCACAGTGTGAGCTCTGGGGCCAACGTCCTGACTTTC. Translated: CAISEHSVSSGANVLTF. The J gene is TRBJ2-6, the V gene TRBV10-3; D unclear. The V end lost 2 bases, the J end lost 0 bases, and 11 bases lay between the germline ends. CDR1 is ENHRY and CDR2 is SYGVKD in the germline V gene. CDR3 size: 17 residues.

As for this clonotype: This may arise from a read error, as a much more abundant clone is one base away. The chain combines TRBV10-3 with TRBJ2-7; TRBD1 agrees at 10 bases. The CDR3 consists of 13 residues. Germline assignment: CDR1 ENHRY and CDR2 SYGVKD. The CDR3 nucleotides read TGTACCATCGCCGGGACAGGGGAAGGAGAGCAGTACTTC. Its protein product is CTIAGTGEGEQYF.

The chain is built from TRBV25-1 and TRBJ2-7; D ambiguous. Per germline, CDR1 MGHDK and CDR2 SYGVNS. This CDR3 is built from 11 residues. As DNA, the CDR3 is TGTGCTAGAGATTGGGGCTACGAGCAGTACTTC. Translated, it gives CARDWGYEQYF.

A note on this clonotype: This may arise from a read error, as a much more abundant clone is one base away. This rearrangement joins TRBV29-1 to TRBJ1-1; TRBD1 matches at 7 bases. This CDR3 comprises 13 residues. Germline V gives CDR1 SQVTM, CDR2 ANQGSEA. CDR3: CSVPDRWGTEASF. The CDR3 DNA reads TGCAGCGTCCCGGACAGGTGGGGCACTGAAGCTTCCTTT.